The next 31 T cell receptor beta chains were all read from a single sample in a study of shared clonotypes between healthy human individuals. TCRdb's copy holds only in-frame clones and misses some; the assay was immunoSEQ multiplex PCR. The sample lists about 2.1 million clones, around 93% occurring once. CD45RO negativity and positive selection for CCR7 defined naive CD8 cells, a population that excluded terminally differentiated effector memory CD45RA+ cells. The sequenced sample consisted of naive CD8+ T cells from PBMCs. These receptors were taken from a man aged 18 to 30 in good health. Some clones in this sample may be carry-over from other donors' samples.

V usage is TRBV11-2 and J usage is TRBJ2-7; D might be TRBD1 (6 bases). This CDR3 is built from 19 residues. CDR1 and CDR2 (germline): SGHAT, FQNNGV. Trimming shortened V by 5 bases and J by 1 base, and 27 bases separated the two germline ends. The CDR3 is CASSTPRDKSSQPSYEQYF. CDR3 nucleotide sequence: TGTGCCAGCAGCACGCCCCGGGACAAGTCCAGCCAGCCGTCCTACGAGCAGTACTTC.

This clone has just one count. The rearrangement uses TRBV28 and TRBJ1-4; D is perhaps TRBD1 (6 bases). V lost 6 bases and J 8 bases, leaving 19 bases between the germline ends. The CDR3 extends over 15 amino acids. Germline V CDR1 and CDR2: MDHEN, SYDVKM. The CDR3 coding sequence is TGTGCCAGCAGCCGGGATTTCGGGGGGCGGGAAAAACTGTTTTTT. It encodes CASSRDFGGREKLFF.

The CDR3 nucleotides read TGTGCCAGCAGCCAGTTTAGCGGTCTAGGTGAGCAGTACTTC. It is translated as CASSQFSGLGEQYF. The chain links TRBV5-8 to TRBJ2-7; tentatively, D is TRBD2 (6 bases). The V end lost 4 bases, the J end lost 7 bases, and 18 bases lay between the germline ends. The CDR3 length is 14 residues. CDR1 SGHTS and CDR2 YDEGEE come from the germline V gene.

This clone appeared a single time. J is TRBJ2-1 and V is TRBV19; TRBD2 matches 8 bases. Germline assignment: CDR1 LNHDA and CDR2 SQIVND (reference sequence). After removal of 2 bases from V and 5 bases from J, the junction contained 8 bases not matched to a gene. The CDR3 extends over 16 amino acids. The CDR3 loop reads CASSITTSAKDNEQFF. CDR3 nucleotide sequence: TGTGCCAGTAGTATAACGACTAGCGCTAAAGACAATGAGCAGTTCTTC.

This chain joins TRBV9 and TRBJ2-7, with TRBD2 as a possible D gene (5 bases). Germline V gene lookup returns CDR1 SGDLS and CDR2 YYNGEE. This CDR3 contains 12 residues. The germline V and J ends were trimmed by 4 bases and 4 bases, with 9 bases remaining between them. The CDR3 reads CASSSGNYEQYF. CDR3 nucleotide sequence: TGTGCCAGCAGCTCGGGAAATTACGAGCAGTACTTC.

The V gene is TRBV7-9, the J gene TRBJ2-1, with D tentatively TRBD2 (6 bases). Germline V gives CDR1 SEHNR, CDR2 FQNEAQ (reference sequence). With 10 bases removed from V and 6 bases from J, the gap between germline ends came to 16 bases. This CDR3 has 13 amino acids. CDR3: CATPGETRNEQFF. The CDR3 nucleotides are TGTGCCACCCCGGGAGAGACGCGCAATGAGCAGTTCTTC. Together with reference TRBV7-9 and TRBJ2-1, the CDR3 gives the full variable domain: DTGVSQNPRHKITKRGQNVTFRCDPISEHNRLYWYRQTLGQGPEFLTYFQNEAQLEKSRLLSDRFSAERPKGSFSTLEIQRTEQGDSAMYLCATPGETRNEQFFGPGTRLTVL.

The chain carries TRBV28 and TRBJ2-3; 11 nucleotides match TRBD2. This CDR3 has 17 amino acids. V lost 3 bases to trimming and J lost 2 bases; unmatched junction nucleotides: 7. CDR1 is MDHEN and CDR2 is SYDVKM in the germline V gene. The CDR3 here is CASSLGPTSGITDTQYF. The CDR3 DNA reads TGTGCCAGCAGTTTGGGCCCGACTAGCGGGATCACAGATACGCAGTATTTT.

CDR3: CASSYLRYTEAFF. In DNA, the CDR3 is TGTGCCAGCAGTTACTTGCGCTACACTGAAGCTTTCTTT. The V gene is TRBV6-5, the J gene TRBJ1-1; no firm D call. Trimming took 1 base from V and 3 from J, leaving 6 bases between them. Per the germline V gene, CDR1 is MNHEY and CDR2 is SVGAGI. CDR3 length: 13 amino acids.

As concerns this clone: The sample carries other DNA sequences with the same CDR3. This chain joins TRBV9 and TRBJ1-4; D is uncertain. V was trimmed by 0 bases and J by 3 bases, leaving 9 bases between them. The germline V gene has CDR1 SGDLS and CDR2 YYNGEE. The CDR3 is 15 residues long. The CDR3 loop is CASSVEGRANEKLFF. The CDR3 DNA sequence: TGTGCCAGCAGCGTAGAAGGGCGGGCTAATGAAAAACTGTTTTTT.

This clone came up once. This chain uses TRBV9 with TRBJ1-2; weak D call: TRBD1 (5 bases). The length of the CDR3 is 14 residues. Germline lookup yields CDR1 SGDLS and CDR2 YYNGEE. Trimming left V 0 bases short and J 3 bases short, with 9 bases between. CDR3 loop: CASSVDQGDYGYTF. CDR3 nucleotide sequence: TGTGCCAGCAGCGTAGATCAGGGCGACTATGGCTACACCTTC.

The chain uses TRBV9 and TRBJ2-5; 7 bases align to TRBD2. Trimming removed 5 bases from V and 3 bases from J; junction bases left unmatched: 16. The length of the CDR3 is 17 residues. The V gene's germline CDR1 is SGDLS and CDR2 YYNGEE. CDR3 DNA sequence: TGTGCCAGCAGTCGTCCGGGGTTCGCGGGAGCAGAAGAGACCCAGTACTTC. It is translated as CASSRPGFAGAEETQYF.

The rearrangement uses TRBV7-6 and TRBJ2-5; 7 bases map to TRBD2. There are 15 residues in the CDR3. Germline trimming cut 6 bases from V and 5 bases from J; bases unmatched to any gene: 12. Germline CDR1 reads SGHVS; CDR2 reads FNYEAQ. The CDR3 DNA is TGTGCCAGCAGGGAAAGGACTAGTTATGGGGAGACCCAGTACTTC. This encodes CASRERTSYGETQYF.

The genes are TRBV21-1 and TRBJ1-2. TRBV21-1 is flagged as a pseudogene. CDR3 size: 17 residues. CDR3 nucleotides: TGTGCCAGCAGCAAAAGCCGAGGCCAGGCTCCCTTCGGAGGCTACACCTTC. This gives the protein CASSKSRGQAPFGGYTF.

Here the CDR3 DNA reads TGTGCCATCAGTGGGGGACTAGCGGGAGTGGGTGAGCAGTTCTTC. Translated, it gives CAISGGLAGVGEQFF. This rearrangement joins TRBV10-3 to TRBJ2-1; 14 bases are shared with TRBD2. CDR1 ENHRY and CDR2 SYGVKD come from the germline V gene. V dropped 4 bases and J dropped 9; count of bases not matched to a gene: 5. The CDR3 covers 15 residues.

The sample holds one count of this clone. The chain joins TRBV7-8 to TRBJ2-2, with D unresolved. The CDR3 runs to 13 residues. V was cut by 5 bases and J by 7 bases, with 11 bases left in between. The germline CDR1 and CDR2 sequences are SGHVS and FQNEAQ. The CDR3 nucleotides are TGTGCCAGCAGCCCCCCCCGGGTCGGGGAGCTGTTTTTT. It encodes CASSPPRVGELFF.

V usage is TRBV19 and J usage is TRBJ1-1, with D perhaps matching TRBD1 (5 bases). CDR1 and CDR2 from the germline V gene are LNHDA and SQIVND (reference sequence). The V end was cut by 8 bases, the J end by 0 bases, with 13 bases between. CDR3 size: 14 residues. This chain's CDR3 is CASYGAGMNTEAFF. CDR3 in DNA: TGTGCCAGTTACGGGGCTGGAATGAACACTGAAGCTTTCTTT.

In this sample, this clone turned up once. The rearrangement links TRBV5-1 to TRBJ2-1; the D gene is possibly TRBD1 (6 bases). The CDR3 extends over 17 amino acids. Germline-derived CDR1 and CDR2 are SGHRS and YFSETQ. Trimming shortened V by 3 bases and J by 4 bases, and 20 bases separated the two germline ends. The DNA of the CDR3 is TGCGCCAGCAGCTCCTCCTCCGGGACGAGGGGGTACAATGAGCAGTTCTTC. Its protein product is CASSSSSGTRGYNEQFF.

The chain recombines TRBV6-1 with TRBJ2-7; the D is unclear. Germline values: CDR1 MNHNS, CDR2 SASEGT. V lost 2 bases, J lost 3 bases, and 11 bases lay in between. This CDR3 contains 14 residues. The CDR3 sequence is CASSEFRNLYEQYF. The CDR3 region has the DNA TGTGCCAGCAGTGAATTCAGGAACCTCTACGAGCAGTACTTC.

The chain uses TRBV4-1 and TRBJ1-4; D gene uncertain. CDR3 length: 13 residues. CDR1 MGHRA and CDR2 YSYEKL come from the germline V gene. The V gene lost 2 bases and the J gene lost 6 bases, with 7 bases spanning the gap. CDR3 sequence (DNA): TGCGCCAGCAGCCAACCCCAGGATGAAAAACTGTTTTTT. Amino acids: CASSQPQDEKLFF.

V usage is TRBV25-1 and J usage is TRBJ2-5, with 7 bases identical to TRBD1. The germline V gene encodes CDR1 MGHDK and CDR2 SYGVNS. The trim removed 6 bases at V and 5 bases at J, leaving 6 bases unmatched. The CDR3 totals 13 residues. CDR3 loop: CASRTGLRETQYF. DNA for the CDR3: TGTGCCAGCAGGACAGGGTTGCGGGAGACCCAGTACTTC.

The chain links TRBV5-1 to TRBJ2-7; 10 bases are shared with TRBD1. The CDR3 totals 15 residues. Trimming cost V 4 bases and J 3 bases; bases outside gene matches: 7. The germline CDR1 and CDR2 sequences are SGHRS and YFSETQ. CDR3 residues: CASSLRDRGYYEQYF. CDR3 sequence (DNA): TGCGCCAGCAGCCTCCGGGACAGGGGTTACTACGAGCAGTACTTC.

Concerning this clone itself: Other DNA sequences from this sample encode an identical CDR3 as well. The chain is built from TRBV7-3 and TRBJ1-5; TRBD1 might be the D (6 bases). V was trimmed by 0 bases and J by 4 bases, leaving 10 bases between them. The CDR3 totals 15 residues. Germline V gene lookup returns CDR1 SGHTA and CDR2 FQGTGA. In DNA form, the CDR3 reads TGTGCCAGCAGCTTAACAGGGGGAGGTAATCAGCCCCAGCATTTT. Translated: CASSLTGGGNQPQHF.

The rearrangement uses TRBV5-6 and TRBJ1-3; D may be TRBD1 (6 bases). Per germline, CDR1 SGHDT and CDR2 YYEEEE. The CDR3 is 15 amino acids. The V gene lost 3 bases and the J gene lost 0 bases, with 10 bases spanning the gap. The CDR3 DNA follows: TGTGCCAGCAGCTGGGGGACACACTCTGGAAACACCATATATTTT. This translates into CASSWGTHSGNTIYF.

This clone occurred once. The CDR3 bases are TGTGCCAGCAGTACAACACTAACCTACAATGAGCAGTTCTTC. This translates into CASSTTLTYNEQFF. The J gene is TRBJ2-1, the V gene TRBV27; D ambiguous. V gave up 5 bases and J gave up 2 bases, with 10 bases separating them. The V gene's germline CDR1 is MNHEY and CDR2 SMNVEV (reference sequence). The CDR3 contains 14 residues.

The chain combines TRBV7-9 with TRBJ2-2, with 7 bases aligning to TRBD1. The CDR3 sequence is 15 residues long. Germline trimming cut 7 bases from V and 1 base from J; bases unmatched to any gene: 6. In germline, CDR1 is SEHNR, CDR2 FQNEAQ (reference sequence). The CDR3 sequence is CASKPGQRNTGELFF. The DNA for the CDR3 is TGTGCCAGCAAACCGGGACAGCGGAACACCGGGGAGCTGTTTTTT. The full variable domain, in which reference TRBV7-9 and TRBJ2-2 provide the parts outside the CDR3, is DTGVSQNPRHKITKRGQNVTFRCDPISEHNRLYWYRQTLGQGPEFLTYFQNEAQLEKSRLLSDRFSAERPKGSFSTLEIQRTEQGDSAMYLCASKPGQRNTGELFFGEGSRLTVL.

The CDR3 region is CASSYGSGGSYGYTF. The CDR3 DNA reads as TGTGCCAGCAGCTACGGCTCAGGGGGTAGCTATGGCTACACCTTC. The chain employs TRBV7-2 and TRBJ1-2, with 7 nucleotides matching TRBD1. J lost 4 bases, V lost 4 bases, and 9 bases had no gene match. The CDR3 has 15 amino acids. Germline V lookup: CDR1 SGHTA, CDR2 FQGNSA.

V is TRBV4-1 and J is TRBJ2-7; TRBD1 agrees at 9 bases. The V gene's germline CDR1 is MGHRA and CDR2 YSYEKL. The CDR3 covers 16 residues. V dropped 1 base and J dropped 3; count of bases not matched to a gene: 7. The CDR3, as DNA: TGCGCCAGCAGCCAAGTACAGGGGGCGAATTTCTACGAGCAGTACTTC. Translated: CASSQVQGANFYEQYF.

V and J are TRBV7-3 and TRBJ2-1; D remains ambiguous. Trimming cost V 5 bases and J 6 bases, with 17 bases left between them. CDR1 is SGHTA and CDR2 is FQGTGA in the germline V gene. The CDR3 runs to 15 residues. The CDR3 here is CASSPWLGMGNEQFF. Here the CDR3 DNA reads TGTGCCAGCAGCCCCTGGCTAGGAATGGGCAATGAGCAGTTCTTC.

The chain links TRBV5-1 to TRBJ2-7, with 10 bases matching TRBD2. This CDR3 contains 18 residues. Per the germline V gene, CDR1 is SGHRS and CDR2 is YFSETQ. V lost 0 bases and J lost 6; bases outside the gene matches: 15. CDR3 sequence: CASSLEAVLAGSPAEQYF. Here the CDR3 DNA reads TGCGCCAGCAGCTTGGAAGCTGTACTAGCGGGATCGCCCGCCGAGCAGTACTTC.

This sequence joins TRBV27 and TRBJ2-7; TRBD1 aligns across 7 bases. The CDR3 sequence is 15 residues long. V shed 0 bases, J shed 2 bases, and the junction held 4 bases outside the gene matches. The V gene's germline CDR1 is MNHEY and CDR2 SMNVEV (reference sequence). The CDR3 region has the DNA TGTGCCAGCAGTTTATCGCCCGGACAGGCCTACGAGCAGTACTTC. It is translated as CASSLSPGQAYEQYF.

CDR3 sequence: CATGSGSVGYTF. CDR3 DNA: TGTGCCACCGGTTCAGGGTCGGTCGGCTACACCTTC. The chain combines TRBV27 with TRBJ1-2; D might be TRBD1 (5 bases). Looked up from germline, CDR1 is MNHEY and CDR2 is SMNVEV (reference sequence). V gave up 10 bases and J gave up 8 bases, with 17 bases separating them. The CDR3 has 12 amino acids.